Presented here are 3 T cell receptor beta chains from one specimen sequenced in a study of early T cells in non-severe SARS-CoV-2 infection. TCRdb re-analysed the 5' RACE reads in MiXCR, keeping a single row per CDR3 protein. The sample lists around 82,000 distinct CDR3 sequences, over 12% occurring once. The specimen sequenced was whole blood. The receptors derive from an adult who was a healthcare worker with PCR-confirmed SARS-CoV-2 infection or an uninfected control (not recorded which).

This clonotype was seen a handful of times. The chain recombines TRBV6-6 with TRBJ2-7; 8 bases line up with TRBD2. The CDR3 consists of 13 residues. Trimming cost V 3 bases and J 6 bases; bases outside gene matches: 4. CDR1 and CDR2 (germline): MNHNY, SVGAGI (reference sequence). CDR3 nucleotides: TGTGCCAGCAGTTATTATGCGGGGGGCGAGCAGTACGTC. Translation gives CASSYYAGGEQYV.

V gene TRBV21-1 combines with J gene TRBJ2-7. TRBV21-1 is shown as a pseudogene. The CDR3 runs 11 residues. The CDR3 bases are TGTGCCAGCACCGGAAGCTACGAGCAGTACGTC. Protein product: CASTGSYEQYV.

The rearrangement links TRBV11-2 to TRBJ2-3, with D possibly being TRBD1 or TRBD2 (6 bases each). Between the trimmed V and J ends, which lost 1 base and 3 bases, there was a span of 14 bases. Germline V gene data show CDR1 as SGHAT and CDR2 as FQNNGV. CDR3 size: 16 residues. CDR3 in amino acids: CASSLVHGGQTDTQYF. CDR3 DNA sequence: TGTGCCAGCAGCTTAGTTCACGGGGGCCAAACAGATACGCAGTATTTT. Supplemented by reference TRBV11-2 and TRBJ2-3, the full variable domain reads EAGVAQSPRYKIIEKRQSVAFWCNPISGHATLYWYQQILGQGPKLLIQFQNNGVVDDSQLPKDRFSAERLKGVDSTLKIQPAKLEDSAVYLCASSLVHGGQTDTQYFGPGTRLTVL.